What follows is one T cell receptor beta chain and its context. Blood replicates held 0.5 ug DNA, tumor or normal breast roughly 1.5 ug, two each. The table came from immunoSEQ multiplex PCR; TCRdb's copy has only in-frame clones and leaves some out. The table lists some 25,000 clones, 55% to 80% of them singletons. The CDR3 runs to 18 residues. The germline gives CDR1 SGHDT, CDR2 YYEEEE. The V end was cut by 0 bases, the J end by 1 base, with 17 bases between. This record belongs to a study of early stage breast cancer tumors. Sequenced sample: breast tumor tissue. V and J are TRBV5-6 and TRBJ2-1; maybe TRBD2 (6 bases). The origin of this receptor is a person in their sixties with breast cancer. The CDR3 DNA reads TGTGCCAGCAGCTTGGTCCAGCGGGCTCCGCGTTCCTACAATGAGCAGTTCTTC. This sequence encodes CASSLVQRAPRSYNEQFF.